The present entry profiles one T cell receptor beta chain with its context. This entry belongs to a study of blood T cells in healthy people across ages. Study-level information: In model experiments, template switching was able to capture about one barcoded beta molecule for every two T cells that were present.

Germline V gene lookup returns CDR1 ENHRY and CDR2 SYGVKD. Losses at the gene ends were 11 bases for V and 2 bases for J; bases not matched to a gene: 12. The CDR3 consists of 14 residues. A second 7 to 11 cycle PCR used barcoded and J-beta primers. TCRdb recomputed calls from the 5' RACE reads with MiXCR, one row per CDR3 protein. The sample contains hundreds of thousands of distinct CDR3 sequences, 20% to 25% of which appear only once. This sequence originates from a man aged 65-85 years in good health. The specimen was blood. The V and J genes are TRBV10-3 and TRBJ2-7; TRBD1 agrees at 7 bases. CDR3: CAVAGTVTPYEQYF. The CDR3 nucleotides read TGTGCCGTCGCCGGGACAGTTACCCCCTACGAGCAGTACTTC.